This T cell receptor beta chain emerged from a study of cytomegalovirus exposure and HLA in healthy donors (dated by TCRdb to 2016 to 2017). Context from the whole study: An earlier analysis of approximately 590 of the donors reported roughly 300 Gb of sequence data and 100 million to 140 million unique TCR beta sequences from roughly 180 million T cells. In addition to the first cohort of about 650 subjects, a separate validation cohort of approximately 110 different subjects was used. The study aimed to test whether cataloging public T cell receptors could reveal signatures of past pathogen exposure. The number of typed donors differed by locus: roughly 620-640 for A, B, C, DRB1 and DQB1; approximately 520 for DQA1; 606 for DPA1; and roughly 450 for DPB1. A later genetic analysis used genome-wide SNP genotypes for about 55% of the 666 donors, treating that subset as a discovery cohort. A later analysis re-analyzed previously published TCR beta repertoires from hundreds of donors and added high-resolution HLA genotyping to study TCR occurrence patterns. To predict cytomegalovirus infection status, the study combined high-throughput TCR immunosequencing, statistical association of individual TCRs with disease status, and machine learning. Using immunosequencing, the study profiled T cell repertoires from around 670 subjects and related those repertoires to cytomegalovirus serostatus. Of the 300 to 500 genotyped donors, roughly 80% were placed in the genetic ancestry cluster associated with self-reported Caucasian donors. Every discovery cohort repertoire had been produced on one sequencing platform. Among some 400 genotyped donors of the cohort, an average of about 240,000 unique TCR beta nucleotide sequences were sequenced per donor, roughly 18% of them non-productive. Donor age, sex, ethnicity and CMV serostatus were collected together with the repertoire data. An early release that covered about 640 HLA-typed donors contained approximately 320 gigabases of sequencing data and about 84 million unique TCR sequences. To decide whether each TCR beta V gene segment behaved as functional or pseudogenic, an earlier analysis of fewer than 750 of the donors relied on high-throughput TCR beta sequencing. Roughly five DR-DQ haplotypes were handled as single units for association and clustering because linkage in the cohort was strong. In the later analysis, no new phenotypic data were used to find candidate immune exposures; instead, reliance was placed on TCR beta sequences and their occurrence across donors. HLA typing included class I and class II loci at four-digit resolution.

Broader findings and caveats from the paper: A later genetic analysis associated a missense DCLRE1C variant with V-gene and J-gene trimming of TCR beta chains, and an independent cohort replicated the association. A later analysis found that HLA-associated TCR beta chains were more clonally expanded and had lower generation probabilities than equally common non-associated chains. In an earlier analysis of some 540 of the donors, most TCR beta V segments appeared in productive rearrangements about 87% or about 30% of the time, broadly matching IMGT annotations. A later analysis found that most CMV-associated TCR beta chains appeared HLA-restricted, with HLA associations seemingly driven largely by CMV exposure. Several of the top co-occurrence clusters appeared to be linked to parvovirus B19, influenza, CMV and Epstein-Barr virus, according to a later analysis. A further reported finding was that TCR beta sequences accurately predicted the HLA-A and HLA-B alleles for most subjects in the first cohort. Because HLA typing was missing for some donors at each locus, association tests included only the typed subset. In vitro tests confirmed that a few of the cytomegalovirus-associated TCR beta chains recognize cytomegalovirus antigens. Linkage disequilibrium might explain the correlated functional status among segregating V segments, but an unknown experimental factor could not be excluded. The authors suggested that the approach could potentially be extended to other disease states and immunological phenotypes. Because the 87-base-pair reads could not distinguish some IMGT-functional V segments, including TRBV6-2 and TRBV6-3, those segments were excluded. The sequencing pipeline was judged likely to have produced a cluster of highly shared sequence variants as a technical artifact. Roughly uniform sequencing depth across donors was assumed in presence/absence analyses, although this assumption may not hold. In a later genetic analysis, fewer N-insertions in productive TCRs were reported among donors in an Asian-associated ancestry cluster than the roughly 700-donor mean. The classifier was reported to diagnose cytomegalovirus status with high specificity and sensitivity in both the original cohort and the validation cohort. Over 15 rarely observed V segments, including chromosome 9 orphons, were excluded from the earlier analysis of a few hundred of the donors because counts were too low. In this cohort, only TCR beta chains were sequenced, and detectable features were limited by the absence of alpha or paired-chain data. At a false discovery rate of 0.05, a later analysis linked around 15,000 TCR beta sequences to specific HLA alleles. In the study, 150 to 200 TCR beta chains were listed as associated with cytomegalovirus. A later analysis found that TCR association rates varied across HLA loci, with DRB1 alleles showing the most associated TCRs and HLA-C alleles the fewest. The only immune exposure information available for the cohort was CMV serostatus. When HLA alleles, especially DR and DQ, strongly co-occurred, attributing TCR associations to individual alleles was difficult. Most TCR sequences were seen in very few donors, while some public TCRs were found in many individuals.

The cohort was made up of several hundred healthy bone marrow donors. At the time of sampling, all cohort members were nominally healthy, though unrecorded immune exposures were likely present. The donor was CMV seronegative and belonged to the group of 350 to 400 seronegative cohort members. Every donor gave a peripheral blood sample, and the peripheral blood mononuclear cells from that sample were used for TCR beta sequencing. Genomic DNA was extracted from the blood cell samples with the Qiagen DNeasy Blood Extraction Kit. The junction carries 11 bases between V and J, which are trimmed by 5 bases and 4 bases respectively. The germline V gene gives CDR1 as SGHTA and CDR2 as FQGNSA. Including the terminal cysteine and phenylalanine, the CDR3 comprises 14 residues. The kept DNA is CDR3 alone, 42 bases in frame from the first base. This clone has a single count. Its recognized antigen is unknown. Base qualities are not recorded, but no much larger clone differs from it by a single base.

To prepare the library, the immunoSEQ multiplex PCR assay was applied. The multiplex PCR relied on a mix of 60 forward primers for TCR Vbeta segments and 13 reverse primers for TCR Jbeta segments. The CDR3 region of rearranged TCR beta genes was amplified from genomic DNA by a multiplex PCR assay. On the Illumina HiSeq System, the amplified TCR beta libraries were sequenced as 87-base-pair reads. As for the original processing: In a later analysis, around 80 million unique TCR beta chains were counted across the 690 or so repertoires, and roughly 11 million of these chains were shared by at least two donors. A nearest-neighbor algorithm error-corrected the raw reads and collapsed the reads into unique sequences, merging closely related sequences to remove PCR and sequencing errors. CDR3 sequences were aligned to IMGT reference sequences to assign V, D and J gene segments. For a sequence to be retained, a match of at least six nucleotides to both a V gene segment and a J gene segment was required. A rearrangement counted as productive if the CDR3 had no stop codons and remained in frame with V and J, and every other rearrangement counted as non-productive. CDR3 was defined according to IMGT convention as the region running from the second conserved V-encoded cysteine to the conserved J-encoded phenylalanine. In an earlier analysis of 550 to 650 of the donors, sequences lacking an unambiguous match to a single V gene segment were excluded. An earlier analysis of around 600 of the donors classified V segments as functional when productive rearrangements were above 56.7% and as segregating when the standard deviation between donors was above 5%. To diagnose cytomegalovirus status from the catalog of TCR beta chain sequences, a statistical classification framework was built. In a later analysis, V and J genes were assigned by comparing TCR nucleotide sequences against IMGT/GENE-DB human TR gene sequences. Using the TCRdist pipeline, a later analysis assigned CDR3 sequences along with most-parsimonious VDJ recombination scenarios. A later analysis defined each TCR beta chain by its CDR3 amino acid sequence plus V-gene family, and excluded reads lacking a unique V-gene family. To address suspected cross-contamination and a sequencing artifact, a later analysis removed roughly 580 highly shared, low-generation-probability nucleotide sequences. For each public chain, a later analysis derived a clonal expansion index from normalized ranks of inferred template counts within each repertoire. In a later analysis, generation probabilities were computed using a VDJ recombination model fitted to out-of-frame rearrangements, and the results were checked against IGoR. In a later analysis, hypergeometric tests were used to score TCR-TCR, TCR-HLA and TCR-CMV co-occurrence, with a repertoire-size bias correction applied to TCR pairs. False discovery rates were estimated in a later analysis by permuting HLA or CMV assignments 20 times. A later analysis grouped co-occurring TCRs with DBSCAN, adding TCRdist sequence similarity when clustering within HLA-allele-positive subsets. Repertoires with fewer than 30,000 or more than 120,000 public chains were left out of co-occurrence clustering, as were a handful of repertoires with anomalous nucleotide sharing. This is the immuneACCESS table as TCRdb keeps it, with only in-frame sequences that have V and J called. A part of the clones is gone; compared with another copy, unresolved V genes explain less than half, and the rest is unexplained. The V and J calls and clone size were taken over from that table, and D and trimming were inferred from the DNA. Recorded for this sample are 150,000 or so clones; about 68% of them occurred a single time. Of the sample, around 1.9% falls within the top ten clones.

Sequenced material: PBMCs. The V and J genes are TRBV7-2 and TRBJ2-2, with TRBD2 tentatively as D gene (6 bases match). This sequence was found in a man aged 25 to 40 in good health and CMV-seronegative. In nucleotide form, the sequence is TGTGCCAGCAGCCCGATGGGGGGCACCGGGGAGCTGTTTTTT. Its protein reads: CASSPMGGTGELFF.